The T cell receptor (beta chain) described here comes from a study of T cell responses to AZD1222 COVID-19 vaccine. Profiling relied on immunoSEQ multiplex PCR, and the TCRdb table lists in-frame clones only, not all of them. Among about 86,000 clones listed, more than 75% were seen once. V was trimmed by 5 bases and J by 4 bases, leaving 6 bases between them. The CDR3 has 12 residues. The chain employs TRBV12-3 or TRBV12-4 and TRBJ1-3; D not resolved. The clonotype comes from an adult in good health. The sample in question was peripheral blood, obtained on day 0 of AZD1222 vaccination. The CDR3 spells CASSPSGNTIYF. The CDR3, as DNA: TGTGCCAGCAGTCCCTCCGGAAACACCATATATTTT.